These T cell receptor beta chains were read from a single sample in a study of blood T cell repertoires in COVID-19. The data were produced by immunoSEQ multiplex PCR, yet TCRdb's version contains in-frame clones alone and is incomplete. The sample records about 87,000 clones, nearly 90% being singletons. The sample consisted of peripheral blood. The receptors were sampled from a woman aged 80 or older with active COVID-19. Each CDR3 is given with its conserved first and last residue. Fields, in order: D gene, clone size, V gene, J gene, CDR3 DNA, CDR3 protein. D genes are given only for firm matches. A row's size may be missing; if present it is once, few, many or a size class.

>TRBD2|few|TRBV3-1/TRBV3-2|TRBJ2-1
TGTGCCAGCAGCCGGACTAGCGGCGAGCAGTTCTTC
CASSRTSGEQFF
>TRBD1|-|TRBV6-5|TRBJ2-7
TGTGCCAGCAGTTATACAGGGGAGCGGGAGCAGTACTTC
CASSYTGEREQYF
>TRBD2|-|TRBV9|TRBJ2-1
TGTGCCAGCAGCGTAGGTGGCGGGAGGGACTATGAGCAGTTCTTC
CASSVGGGRDYEQFF
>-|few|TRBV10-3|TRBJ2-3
TGTGCCATCAGTGAGCAGGGGAGCACAGATACGCAGTATTTT
CAISEQGSTDTQYF
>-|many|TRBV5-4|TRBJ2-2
TGTGCCAGCAGCCAACCAGGGGTGGCGTCCGGGGAGCTGTTTTTT
CASSQPGVASGELFF
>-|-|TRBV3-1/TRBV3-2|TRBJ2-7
TGTGCCAGCAGCCAATCCCCCCCCTATGACGAGCAGTACTTC
CASSQSPPYDEQYF
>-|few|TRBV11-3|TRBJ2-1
TGTGCCAGCAGCTTAGTTGGCAGTATTAATGAGCAGTTCTTC
CASSLVGSINEQFF
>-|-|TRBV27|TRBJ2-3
TGTGCCAGCAGTTTAATCTCTAGCACAGATACGCAGTATTTT
CASSLISSTDTQYF
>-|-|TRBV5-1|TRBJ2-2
TGCGCCAGCAGCTTGGCTTCACAGTGGGCCGGGGAGCTGTTTTTT
CASSLASQWAGELFF
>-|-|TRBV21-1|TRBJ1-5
TGTGCCAGCAGCAAAGAATGGCCGGAGACGGACAGAACTAGCAATCAGCCCCAGCATTTT
CASSKEWPETDRTSNQPQHF
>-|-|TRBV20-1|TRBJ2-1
TGCAGTGCCAGTCTAGGCTCTAACTACAATGAGCAGTTCTTC
CSASLGSNYNEQFF
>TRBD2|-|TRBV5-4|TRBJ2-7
TGTGCCAGCAGCTTGCCGGGAGGGCCCCACGAGCAGTACTTC
CASSLPGGPHEQYF
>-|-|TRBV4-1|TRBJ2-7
TGCGCCAGCAGCCCATTCGACCGGAGTAGCGGCTTACAATACGAGCAGTACTTC
CASSPFDRSSGLQYEQYF
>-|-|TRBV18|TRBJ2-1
TGTGCCAGCTCGCCGGGACCGGGGGTTTACAATGAGCAGTTCTTC
CASSPGPGVYNEQFF
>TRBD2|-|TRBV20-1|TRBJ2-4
TGCAGTGCTTCGACTAGCGGTTACTTC
CSASTSGYF
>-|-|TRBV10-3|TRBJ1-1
TGTGCCATCAGTGAGTCGATTGGAGCAACCAACACTGAAGCTTTCTTT
CAISESIGATNTEAFF
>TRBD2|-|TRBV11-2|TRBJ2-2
TGTGCCAGCAGCCAGGCGGGACTAGCGGGTACCGGGGAGCTGTTTTTT
CASSQAGLAGTGELFF
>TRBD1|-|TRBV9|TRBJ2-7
TGTGCCAGCAGCGTAGGGGGACAGAACAACGAGCAGTACTTC
CASSVGGQNNEQYF
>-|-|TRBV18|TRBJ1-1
TGTGCCAGCTCACCTTCTAGAGGGAACACTGAAGCTTTCTTT
CASSPSRGNTEAFF
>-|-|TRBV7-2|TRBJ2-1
TGTGCCAGCAGCTTCCCCTCGATCAGGAGGAATGAGCAGTTCTTC
CASSFPSIRRNEQFF